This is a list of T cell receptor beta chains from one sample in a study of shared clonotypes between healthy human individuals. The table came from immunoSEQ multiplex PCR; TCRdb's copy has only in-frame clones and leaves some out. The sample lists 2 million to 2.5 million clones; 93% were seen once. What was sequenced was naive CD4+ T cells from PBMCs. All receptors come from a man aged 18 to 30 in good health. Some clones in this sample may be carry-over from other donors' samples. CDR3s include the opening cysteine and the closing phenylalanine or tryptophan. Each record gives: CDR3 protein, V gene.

CDR3: CASSPGPNSGNTIYF
V: TRBV5-1

CDR3: CASSPGQGYGTQYF
V: TRBV7-9

CDR3: CASSLMGGPGETQYF
V: TRBV27

CDR3: CASSDSQGGADTQYF
V: TRBV6-4

CDR3: CASSKLPQGQGDEQYF
V: TRBV5-1

CDR3: CASSRDRGSDQPQHF
V: TRBV7-2

CDR3: CASSQDRGKEGNEKLFF
V: TRBV4-2

CDR3: CASSLEGLADQYF
V: TRBV5-1

CDR3: CASSSLGQGNTEAFF
V: TRBV5-1

CDR3: CAWSVRNYGYTF
V: TRBV30

CDR3: CASSFRGDEQYF
V: TRBV11-3

CDR3: CASSLSALRGRHQPQHF
V: TRBV28

CDR3: CASSPQMGTEAFF
V: TRBV19

CDR3: CASSLGDRLAKNIQYF
V: TRBV5-1

CDR3: CASSTGQGNQPQHF
V: TRBV5-1

CDR3: CASSWSGTLSYEQYF
V: TRBV5-6

CDR3: CAINRERNEQFF
V: TRBV28

CDR3: CASSPPGERGYTF
V: TRBV18

CDR3: CASSHSGPGGPYNEQFF
V: TRBV7-8

CDR3: CASIPTSGRVDEQFF
V: TRBV27

CDR3: CASSFAGVKNTEAFF
V: TRBV28

CDR3: CASSSTGGSGNTIYF
V: TRBV7-2

CDR3: CASSPTSGSVNTQYF
V: TRBV7-9

CDR3: CASRNPTDTQYF
V: TRBV6-5

CDR3: CASTQDGNSYEQYF
V: TRBV5-1

CDR3: CASSYYPGPRISGANVLTF
V: TRBV7-3

CDR3: CASSEEDRGPGYTF
V: TRBV6-1

CDR3: CASQTGWRDAGELFF
V: TRBV4-1

CDR3: CYISRGSTEAFF
V: TRBV6-1

CDR3: CASSLTTSGTGGTDTQYF
V: TRBV7-3

CDR3: CASSPKLTGDGDEQFF
V: TRBV5-4

CDR3: CASSGRAQGRSAFF
V: TRBV9

CDR3: CASSPVDNYGYTF
V: TRBV5-4

CDR3: CASSTVGDTYNEQFF
V: TRBV9

CDR3: CAWSVRFREQYF
V: TRBV30

CDR3: CASSLWDRATDTQYF
V: TRBV27

CDR3: CASSLAREEGTKNIQYF
V: TRBV5-1

CDR3: CASSQRGNYNEQFF
V: TRBV14

CDR3: CASSPRDSENTEAFF
V: TRBV18

CDR3: CASSPPGSSYEQYF
V: TRBV18